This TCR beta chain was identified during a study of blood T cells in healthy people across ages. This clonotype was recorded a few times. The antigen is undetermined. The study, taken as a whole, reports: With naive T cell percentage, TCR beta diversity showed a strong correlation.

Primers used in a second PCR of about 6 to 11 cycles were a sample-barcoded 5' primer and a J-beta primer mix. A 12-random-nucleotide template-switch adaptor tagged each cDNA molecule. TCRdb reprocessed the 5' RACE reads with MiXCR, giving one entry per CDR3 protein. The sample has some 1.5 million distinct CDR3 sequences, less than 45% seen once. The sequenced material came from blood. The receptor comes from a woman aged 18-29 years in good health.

The CDR3 sequence: CASSVEQFF. The CDR3 DNA sequence: TGTGCCAGCAGTGTTGAGCAGTTCTTC. J is TRBJ2-1 and V is TRBV25-1; D is ambiguous. Looked up from germline, CDR1 is MGHDK and CDR2 is SYGVNS. This CDR3 is built from 9 residues. V was trimmed by 4 bases and J by 9 bases, leaving 1 base between them.